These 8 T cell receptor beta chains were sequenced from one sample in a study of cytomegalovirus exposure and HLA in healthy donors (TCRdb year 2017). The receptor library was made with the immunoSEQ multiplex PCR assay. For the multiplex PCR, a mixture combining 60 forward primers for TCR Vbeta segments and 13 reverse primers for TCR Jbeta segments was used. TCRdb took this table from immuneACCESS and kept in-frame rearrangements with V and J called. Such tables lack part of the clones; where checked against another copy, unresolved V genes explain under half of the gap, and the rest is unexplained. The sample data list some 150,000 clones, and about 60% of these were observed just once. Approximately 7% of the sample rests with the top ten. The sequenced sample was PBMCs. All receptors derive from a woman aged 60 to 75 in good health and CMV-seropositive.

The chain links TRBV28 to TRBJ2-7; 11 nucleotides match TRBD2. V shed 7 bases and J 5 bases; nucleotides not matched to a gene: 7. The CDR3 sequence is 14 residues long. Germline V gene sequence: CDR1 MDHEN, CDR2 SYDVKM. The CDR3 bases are TGTGCCAGCATCCGAGGACTAGCGGGCCACGAGCAGTACTTC. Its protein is CASIRGLAGHEQYF.

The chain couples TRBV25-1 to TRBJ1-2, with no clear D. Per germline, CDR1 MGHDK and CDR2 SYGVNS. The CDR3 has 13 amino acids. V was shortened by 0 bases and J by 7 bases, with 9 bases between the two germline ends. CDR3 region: CASSEYTDFGYTF. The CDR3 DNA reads TGTGCCAGCAGTGAATATACGGACTTTGGCTACACCTTC.

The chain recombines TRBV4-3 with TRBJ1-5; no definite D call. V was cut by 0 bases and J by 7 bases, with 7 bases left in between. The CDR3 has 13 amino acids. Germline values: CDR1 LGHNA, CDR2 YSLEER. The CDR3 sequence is CASSQEPGQPQHF. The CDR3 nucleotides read TGCGCCAGCAGCCAAGAACCGGGGCAGCCCCAGCATTTT.

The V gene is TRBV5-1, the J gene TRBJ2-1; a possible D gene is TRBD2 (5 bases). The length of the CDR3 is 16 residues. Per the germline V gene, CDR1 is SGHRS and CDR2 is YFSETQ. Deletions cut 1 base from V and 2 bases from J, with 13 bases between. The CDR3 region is CASSLMAFGAYNEQFF. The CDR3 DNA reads TGCGCCAGCAGCTTGATGGCTTTCGGGGCCTACAATGAGCAGTTCTTC. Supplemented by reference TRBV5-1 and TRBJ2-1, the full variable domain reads KAGVTQTPRYLIKTRGQQVTLSCSPISGHRSVSWYQQTPGQGLQFLFEYFSETQRNKGNFPGRFSGRQFSNSRSEMNVSTLELGDSALYLCASSLMAFGAYNEQFFGPGTRLTVL.

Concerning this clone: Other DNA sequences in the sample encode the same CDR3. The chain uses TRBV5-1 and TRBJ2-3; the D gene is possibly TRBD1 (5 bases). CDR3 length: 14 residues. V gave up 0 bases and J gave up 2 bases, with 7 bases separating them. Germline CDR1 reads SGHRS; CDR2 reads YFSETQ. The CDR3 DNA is TGCGCCAGCAGCTTGGGGGGCTCCACAGATACGCAGTATTTT. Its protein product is CASSLGGSTDTQYF.

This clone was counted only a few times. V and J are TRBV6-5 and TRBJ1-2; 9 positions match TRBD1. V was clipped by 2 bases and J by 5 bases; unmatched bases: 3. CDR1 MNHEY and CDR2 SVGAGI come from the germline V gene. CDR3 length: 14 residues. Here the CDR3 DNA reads TGTGCCAGCAGTTACACCGACAGGGGGTATGGCTACACCTTC. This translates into CASSYTDRGYGYTF.

DNA of the CDR3: TGTGCCAGCTCATCCGACAGGGAACCACGTTATGGGACTGAAAAACTGTTTTTT. This encodes CASSSDREPRYGTEKLFF. The rearrangement uses TRBV18 and TRBJ1-4; 7 nucleotides align to TRBD1. The germline CDR1 and CDR2 sequences are KGHSH and LQKENI. J lost 7 bases, V lost 5 bases, and 19 bases had no gene match. The CDR3 loop spans 18 amino acids.

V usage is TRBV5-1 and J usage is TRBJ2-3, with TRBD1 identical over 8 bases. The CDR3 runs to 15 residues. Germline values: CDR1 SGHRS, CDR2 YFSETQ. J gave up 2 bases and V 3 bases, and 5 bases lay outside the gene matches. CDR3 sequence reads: CASSSRTGPTDTQYF. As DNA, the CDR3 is TGCGCCAGCAGCTCAAGGACAGGGCCCACAGATACGCAGTATTTT. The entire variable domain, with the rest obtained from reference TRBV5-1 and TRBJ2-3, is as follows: KAGVTQTPRYLIKTRGQQVTLSCSPISGHRSVSWYQQTPGQGLQFLFEYFSETQRNKGNFPGRFSGRQFSNSRSEMNVSTLELGDSALYLCASSSRTGPTDTQYFGPGTRLTVL.